This T cell receptor beta chain originates from a study of blood T cell repertoires in COVID-19 (dated by TCRdb to about 2020). Concerning the study at large: The collaborator samples originated in the United States, Italy and Spain and spanned the acute and convalescent phases of COVID-19. The material from the prospective study consisted of cDNA or gDNA derived from T cells, B-cell-depleted T cells, or PBMCs. Deeply sampled blood TCRbeta repertoires from subjects exposed to, actively infected with, or recovered from COVID-19 were included in the dataset. A freely available public database, intended as a resource for researchers studying the immune response to SARS-CoV-2, is where the repertoires were released. Samples were obtained from the ongoing ImmuneRACE study (first 160 participants) and from over 1,000 subjects provided by 6 global collaborators. Sample metadata almost always included a de-identified subject ID, COVID-19 status, age in years and sex. Where available, HLA class I and class II types were taken from metadata supplied by the sample provider and were not determined by assay-based typing. The paper's findings and limits, for the study overall: The amount of clinical and demographic metadata varied by source and participant and was provided uncurated.

The immunoSEQ Assay, a bias-controlled multiplex PCR, was used to amplify TCRbeta CDR3 regions from genomic DNA. The original pipeline was this. The number of nucleated cells in each sample was estimated from the amplification of reference gene primers within the assay. Sequence reads were collapsed and filtered to measure the absolute abundance of every unique TCRbeta CDR3 rearrangement. For each sample, productive Simpson clonality was calculated as the square root of Simpson's diversity index across productive rearrangements. TCRdb re-hosts the immuneACCESS table, in-frame sequences only. Its copies lack some clones; in the studies checked, an unresolved V gene accounts for under half of them, and the cause for the rest is not known. The V and J calls and clone size come from that table; D and trimming were worked out from the DNA. A total of some 64,000 clones appear in this sample, approximately 80% of them only once. The ten largest clones represent roughly 18% of the sample.

This clone was counted a single time. What this receptor recognizes is not known. No base-level quality is on record; no much larger clone is a single base apart. Whole blood was collected in K2EDTA tubes by collaborating institutions according to the institutions' own protocols. For TCRbeta analysis, collaborators shipped samples in one of three forms: frozen whole blood, isolated PBMCs, or DNA extracted from either of those sample types. Trimming removed 1 base from V and 4 bases from J, leaving 14 bases between the germline ends. The CDR3 runs 16 amino acids, cysteine and phenylalanine included. Of the read, only the CDR3 DNA is kept; its 48 bases are in frame from base 1. Sequences GTSNPN (CDR1) and SVGIG (CDR2) are obtained from the germline V gene (reference sequence).

The sample taken for sequencing was peripheral blood. This receptor was taken from a man aged 55 to 69 with acute or convalescent COVID-19. The V and J segments used are TRBV30 and TRBJ2-6, with a tentative D gene TRBD1 over 7 matching bases. The DNA reads as follows: TGTGCCTGGAGTGGCGGAGGGGGCATAGGGGCCAACGTCCTGACTTTC. It translates to CAWSGGGGIGANVLTF.